Sequencing of this TCR beta chain was carried out in a study of T-cell reconstitution after alpha-beta-depleted transplantation in children. Findings and caveats of the study: Expanded graft clones, several hundred of them, were reportedly the source of alpha-beta T cells about two months after transplant. TCRbeta diversity was high at day 60 in some patients (a result of surviving recipient T cells and thymic progenitors). One year after transplant, T-cell counts and diversity came mostly from newly produced T cells.

V was trimmed by 4 bases and J by 8 bases, leaving 11 bases between them. The CDR3 length is 13 residues. CDR1 LNHDA and CDR2 SQIVND come from the germline V gene (reference sequence). The library targeted TCRbeta and was prepared with unique molecular identifiers. TCRdb re-called the PCR reads through MiXCR, storing one row per CDR3 protein. The table has about 32,000 distinct CDR3 sequences, around 7% seen once. This clonotype was observed at least ten times. Its antigen is unknown. The origin of this receptor is a child younger than two who had a stem cell transplant for acute myeloid leukemia, so the T cells may come from the graft donor. The sample here was peripheral blood, taken 60 days after TCRalphabeta/CD19-depleted stem cell transplant. J is TRBJ2-2 and V is TRBV19; no reliable D call. In DNA form, the CDR3 reads TGTGCCAGTAGTACGGGTCGGTCTGGGGAGCTGTTTTTT. Protein sequence: CASSTGRSGELFF. Full variable domain (rest looked up from reference TRBV19 and TRBJ2-2): DGGITQSPKYLFRKEGQNVTLSCEQNLNHDAMYWYRQDPGQGLRLIYYSQIVNDFQKGDIAEGYSVSREKKESFPLTVTSAQKNPTAFYLCASSTGRSGELFFGEGSRLTVL.